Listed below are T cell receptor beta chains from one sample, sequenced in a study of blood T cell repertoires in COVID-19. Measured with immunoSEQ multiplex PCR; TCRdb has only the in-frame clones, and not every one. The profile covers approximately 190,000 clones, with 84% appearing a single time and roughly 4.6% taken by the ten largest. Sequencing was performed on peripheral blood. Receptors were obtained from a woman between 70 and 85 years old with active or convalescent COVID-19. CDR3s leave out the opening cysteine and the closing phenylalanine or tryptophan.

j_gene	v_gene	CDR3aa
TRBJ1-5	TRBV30	AWSSGGDQPQH
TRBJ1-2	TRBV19	ASSGPRRGYT
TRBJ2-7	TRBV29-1	SVDGTSGAGTYEQY
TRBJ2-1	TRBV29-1	SVRSGLAGHNEQF
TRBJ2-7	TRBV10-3	AISAGQSYEQY
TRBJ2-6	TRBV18	ASSPQGVFRSGANVLT
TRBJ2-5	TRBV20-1	SAGQGLTQY
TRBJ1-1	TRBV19	ASSPEGGLAF
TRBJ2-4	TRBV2	ASSGGGIAKNIQY
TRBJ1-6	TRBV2	ASSPPGGANSPLH
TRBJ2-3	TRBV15	ATSRNQETSGTDTQY